This TCR beta chain derives from a study of blood T cell repertoires in COVID-19. On the study more broadly: COVID-19 samples from acute and convalescent phases originated in the United States, Italy and Spain. PBMCs, B-cell-depleted T cells, or T cells were the source of the cDNA or gDNA that made up the material.

From germline, CDR1 is MNHNY and CDR2 SVGAGI (reference sequence). V dropped 2 bases and J dropped 7; count of bases not matched to a gene: 4. This CDR3 contains 14 residues. Per the authors' pipeline: Estimation of nucleated cell counts was performed using reference gene primer amplification. Libraries were prepared by immunoSEQ multiplex PCR; TCRdb keeps only in-frame clonotypes and omits some of them. The DNA gave D and trimming, while V, J and clone size come from that table. The sample contains around 50,000 clones, approximately 95% of which appear only once. Patients at the Seattle site were enrolled during active infection and followed longitudinally.

Sequencing used peripheral blood. The chain has TRBV6-6 and TRBJ1-3, with TRBD1 matching over 8 bases. The clonotype originates from a man aged 55-75 years with COVID-19, enrolled during active disease. DNA for the CDR3: TGTGCCAGCAGTTACCAAACAGGGGGGAACACCATATATTTT. Amino acid sequence: CASSYQTGGNTIYF.